What follows is one TCR beta chain and its context. The antigen is not known. MiXCR was run by TCRdb on the reads, yielding one entry per CDR3 protein. This table has hundreds of thousands of distinct CDR3 sequences, about 44% appearing once. These data originate in a study of T cell repertoires in cytomegalovirus infection. The wider study: Alongside well-studied HLA-B-restricted CMV epitopes, recently identified HLA-C-restricted CMV epitopes were also used. Public TCR beta signatures indicated both CMV infection and matching HLA type. Findings and caveats of the study: Cumulative frequency (of public TCR beta family members) identified carriers of CMV plus the relevant HLA. HLA-C-restricted CMV clonotypes gave the most frequent clonotype in two of eight donors.

Germline V lookup: CDR1 SGHVS, CDR2 FNYEAQ. With 7 bases removed from V and 1 base from J, the gap between germline ends came to 20 bases. The CDR3 length is 16 residues. This TCR derives from a human donor in good health (CMV status not recorded). Some clones in this sample may be carry-over from other donors' samples. The chain employs TRBV7-6 and TRBJ2-7, with D tentatively TRBD2 (5 bases). Specimen: cultured PBMCs, collected from culture after CMV antigen stimulation. CDR3 coding DNA: TGTGCCAGCACCTTGACAAGCGCGGGTGCTTCCTACGAGCAGTACTTC. This encodes CASTLTSAGASYEQYF.